This TCR beta chain was documented in a study of blood T cell repertoires in COVID-19. Study as a whole: Samples taken during acute and convalescent COVID-19 were collected in the United States, Italy and Spain. In each case, the material was cDNA or gDNA derived from T cells, B-cell-depleted T cells, or PBMCs.

As originally analysed: Reference gene primers were amplified, and this amplification served to estimate nucleated cell counts. Some clones are missing from TCRdb's copy, which holds only in-frame ones; the method was immunoSEQ multiplex PCR. That table is the source of V, J and clone size, and D and trimming were worked out from the DNA. Of tens of thousands of clones in the sample, 70% to 90% are singletons; the top ten hold more than 6.5%. J gave up 5 bases and V 0 bases, and 12 bases lay outside the gene matches. Germline CDR1 reads LGHNA; CDR2 reads YNFKEQ. This CDR3 is built from 18 residues. This TCR was recovered from a man over 45 with active COVID-19. The sequenced sample consisted of peripheral blood. V and J are TRBV4-2 and TRBJ2-3; TRBD2 aligns across 9 bases. The CDR3 spells CASSQDQVLGGRVDTQYF. As DNA, the CDR3 is TGTGCCAGCAGCCAAGATCAGGTCCTTGGCGGGAGGGTAGATACGCAGTATTTT.